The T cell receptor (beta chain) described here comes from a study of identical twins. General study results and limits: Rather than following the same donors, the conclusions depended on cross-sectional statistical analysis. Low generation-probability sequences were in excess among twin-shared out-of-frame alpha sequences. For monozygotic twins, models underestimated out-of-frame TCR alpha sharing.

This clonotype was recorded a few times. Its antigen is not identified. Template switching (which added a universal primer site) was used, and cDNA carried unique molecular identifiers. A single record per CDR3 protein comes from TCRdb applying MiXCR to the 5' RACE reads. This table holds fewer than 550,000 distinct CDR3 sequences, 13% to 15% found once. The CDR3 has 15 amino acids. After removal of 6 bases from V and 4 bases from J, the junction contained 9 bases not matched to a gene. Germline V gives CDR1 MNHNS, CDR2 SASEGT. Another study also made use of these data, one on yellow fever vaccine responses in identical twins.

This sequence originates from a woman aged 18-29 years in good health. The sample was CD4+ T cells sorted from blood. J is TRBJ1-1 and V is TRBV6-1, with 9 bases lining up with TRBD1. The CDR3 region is CASSRAPGQGTEAFF. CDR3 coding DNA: TGTGCCAGCAGCCGGGCTCCGGGACAGGGCACTGAAGCTTTCTTT.